This section outlines one T cell receptor beta chain sequence together with its context. Its matching antigen is unknown. The data stem from a study of radiotherapy plus CTLA-4 blockade in lung cancer. Study-level information: Objective responses arose in approximately 20% of patients, and 31% experienced disease control.

People whose metastatic non-small-cell lung cancer was chemo-refractory got focal radiation along with CTLA-4 blockade by ipilimumab. Looked up from germline, CDR1 is LNHDA and CDR2 is SQIVND (reference sequence). The CDR3 is 18 residues long. J was trimmed by 3 bases and V by 3 bases; bases with no gene match: 13. The data were produced by immunoSEQ multiplex PCR, yet TCRdb's version contains in-frame clones alone and is incomplete. The profile shows roughly 100,000 clones, around 80% of them singletons. Study findings and constraints: According to reports, early shifts in blood T cell clones, alongside interferon-beta, forecast response most accurately. In blood, after radiotherapy plus ipilimumab, tumor-derived TCR clones expanded.

This TCR came from a human donor with non-small cell lung cancer that progressed on radiotherapy plus ipilimumab. The sample was peripheral blood, taken from a patient treated with radiotherapy plus ipilimumab. The chain joins TRBV19 to TRBJ2-4; 8 bases fit TRBD2. CDR3 sequence reads: CASSIGWRGAKGKNIQYF. The CDR3, as DNA: TGTGCCAGTAGTATCGGGTGGCGGGGGGCGAAGGGCAAAAACATTCAGTACTTC.